This TCR beta chain derives from a study of T cell repertoires in cytomegalovirus infection. Looking at the study overall: Indicated by public TCR beta signatures were CMV infection and matching HLA type. Whole-study results and caveats: The ex vivo response was dominated by HLA-C-restricted CMV-specific TCR beta clonotypes.

TCRdb called the reads again in MiXCR, with one record for every CDR3 protein. The data contain more than 250,000 distinct CDR3 sequences, just under 25% of them singletons. This clonotype was recorded at least ten times. Its specificity is unknown. This CDR3 has 16 amino acids. The V end was cut by 2 bases, the J end by 0 bases, with 8 bases between. CDR1 is SGHTA and CDR2 is FQGTGA in the germline V gene. The chain recombines TRBV7-3 with TRBJ2-6, with D perhaps TRBD2 (6 bases). The receptor comes from a human donor in good health (CMV status not recorded). Some clones in this sample may be carry-over from other donors' samples. This specimen was cultured PBMCs, taken from culture after CMV antigen stimulation. The DNA for the CDR3 is TGTGCCAGCAGCTTAGTCGGGGGCTCTGGGGCCAACGTCCTGACTTTC. This gives the protein CASSLVGGSGANVLTF.